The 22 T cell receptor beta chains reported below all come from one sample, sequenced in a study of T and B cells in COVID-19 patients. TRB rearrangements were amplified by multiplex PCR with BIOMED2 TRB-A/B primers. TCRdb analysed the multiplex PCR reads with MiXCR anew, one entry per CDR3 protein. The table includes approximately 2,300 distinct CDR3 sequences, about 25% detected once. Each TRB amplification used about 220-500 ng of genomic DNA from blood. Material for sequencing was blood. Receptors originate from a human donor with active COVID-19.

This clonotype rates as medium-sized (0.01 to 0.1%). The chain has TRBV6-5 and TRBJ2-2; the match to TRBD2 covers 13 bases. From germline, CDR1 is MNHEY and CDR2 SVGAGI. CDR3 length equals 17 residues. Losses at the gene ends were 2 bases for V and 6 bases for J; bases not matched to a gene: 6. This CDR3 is CASSYRTSGRAPGELFF. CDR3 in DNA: TGTGCCAGCAGTTACAGAACTAGCGGGAGGGCCCCCGGGGAGCTGTTTTTT.

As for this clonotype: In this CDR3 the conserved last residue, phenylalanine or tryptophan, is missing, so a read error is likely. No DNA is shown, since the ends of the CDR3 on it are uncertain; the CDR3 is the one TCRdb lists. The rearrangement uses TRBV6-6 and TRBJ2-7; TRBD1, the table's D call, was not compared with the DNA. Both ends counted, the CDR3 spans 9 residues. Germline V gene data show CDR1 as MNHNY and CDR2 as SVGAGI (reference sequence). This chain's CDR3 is CASSSSTGT.

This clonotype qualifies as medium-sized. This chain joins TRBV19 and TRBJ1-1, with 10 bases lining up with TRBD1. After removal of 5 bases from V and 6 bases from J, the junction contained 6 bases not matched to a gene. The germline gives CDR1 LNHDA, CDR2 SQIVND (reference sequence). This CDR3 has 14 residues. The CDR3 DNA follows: TGTGCCAGTAGTTTTGTGGGGACAGGGGCTGAAGCTTTCTTT. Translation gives CASSFVGTGAEAFF.

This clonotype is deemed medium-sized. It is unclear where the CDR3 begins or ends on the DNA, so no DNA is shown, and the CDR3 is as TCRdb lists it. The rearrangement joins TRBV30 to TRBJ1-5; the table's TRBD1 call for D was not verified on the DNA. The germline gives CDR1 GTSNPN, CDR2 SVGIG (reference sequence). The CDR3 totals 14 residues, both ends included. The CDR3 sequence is CAWSSGQGGQPQHF.

CDR3 DNA sequence: TGTGCCAGCAGCACCCCGGGACTAGCGGGACGGGGCATTCAGTACTTC. Translating it yields CASSTPGLAGRGIQYF. The rearrangement joins TRBV7-6 to TRBJ2-4, with 13 positions matching TRBD2. The CDR3 has 16 amino acids. V was pared by 5 bases and J by 9 bases, with 10 bases of the junction left unmatched. Germline V lookup: CDR1 SGHVS, CDR2 FNYEAQ.

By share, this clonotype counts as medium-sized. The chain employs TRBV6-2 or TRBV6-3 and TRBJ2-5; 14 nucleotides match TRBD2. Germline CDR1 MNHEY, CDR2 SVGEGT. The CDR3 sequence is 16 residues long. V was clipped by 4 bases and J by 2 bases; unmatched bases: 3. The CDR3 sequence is CASSWGLAGAQETQYF. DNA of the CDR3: TGTGCCAGCAGTTGGGGACTAGCGGGGGCACAAGAGACCCAGTACTTC.

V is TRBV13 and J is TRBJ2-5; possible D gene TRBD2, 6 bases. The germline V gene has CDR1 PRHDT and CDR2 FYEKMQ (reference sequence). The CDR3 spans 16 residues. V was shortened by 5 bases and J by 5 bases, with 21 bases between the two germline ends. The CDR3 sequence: CASSPRWPSGGETQYF. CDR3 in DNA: TGTGCCAGCAGCCCTCGGTGGCCCAGCGGAGGGGAGACCCAGTACTTC.

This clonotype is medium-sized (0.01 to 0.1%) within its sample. CDR3 loop: CASSPGAGGYNEQFF. The CDR3 DNA sequence: TGTGCCAGCTCACCAGGAGCGGGAGGCTACAATGAGCAGTTCTTC. The chain combines TRBV18 with TRBJ2-1; 9 nucleotides align to TRBD2. This CDR3 region has 15 residues. Looked up from germline, CDR1 is KGHSH and CDR2 is LQKENI. After removal of 2 bases from V and 3 bases from J, the junction contained 2 bases not matched to a gene.

Written as DNA, the CDR3 is TGTGCCAGCAGTCGGGGGACAGACCAAGAGACCCAGTACTTC. Residues: CASSRGTDQETQYF. The genes are TRBV2 and TRBJ2-5; a weak D match, TRBD1 (7 bases). The CDR3 contains 14 residues. The V and J ends lost 5 bases and 0 bases respectively, with 10 bases between them. In germline, CDR1 is SNHLY, CDR2 FYNNEI.

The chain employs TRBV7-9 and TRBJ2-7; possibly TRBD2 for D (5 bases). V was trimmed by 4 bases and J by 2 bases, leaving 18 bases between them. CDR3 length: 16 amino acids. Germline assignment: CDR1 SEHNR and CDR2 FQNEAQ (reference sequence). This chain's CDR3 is CASSSEAGSAPYEQYF. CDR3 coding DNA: TGTGCCAGCAGCTCGGAGGCGGGCAGCGCACCCTACGAGCAGTACTTC.

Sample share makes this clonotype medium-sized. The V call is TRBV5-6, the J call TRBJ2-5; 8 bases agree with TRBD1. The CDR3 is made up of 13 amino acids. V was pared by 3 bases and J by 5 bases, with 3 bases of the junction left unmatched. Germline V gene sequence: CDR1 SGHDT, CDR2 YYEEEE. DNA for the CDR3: TGTGCCAGCAGCTCCAGGGGGCGGGAGACCCAGTACTTC. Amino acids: CASSSRGRETQYF.

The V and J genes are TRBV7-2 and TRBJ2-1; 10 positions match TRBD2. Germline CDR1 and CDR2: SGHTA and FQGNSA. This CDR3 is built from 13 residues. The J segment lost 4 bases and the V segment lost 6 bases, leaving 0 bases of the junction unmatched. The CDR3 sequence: CASRLAGYNEQFF. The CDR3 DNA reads TGTGCCAGCAGACTAGCGGGATACAATGAGCAGTTCTTC.

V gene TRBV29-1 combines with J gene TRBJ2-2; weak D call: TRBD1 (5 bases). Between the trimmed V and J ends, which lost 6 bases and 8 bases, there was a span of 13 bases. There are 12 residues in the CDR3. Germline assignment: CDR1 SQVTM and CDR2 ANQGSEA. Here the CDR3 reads CSVTQGAGELFF. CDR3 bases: TGCAGCGTGACCCAAGGGGCTGGGGAGCTGTTTTTT.

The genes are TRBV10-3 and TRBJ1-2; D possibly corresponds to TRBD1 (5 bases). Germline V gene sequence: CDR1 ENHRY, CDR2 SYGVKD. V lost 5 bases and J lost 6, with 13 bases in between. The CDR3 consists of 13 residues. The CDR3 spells CAISSGQVNGYTF. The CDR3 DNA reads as TGTGCCATCAGTTCAGGACAAGTCAATGGCTACACCTTC.

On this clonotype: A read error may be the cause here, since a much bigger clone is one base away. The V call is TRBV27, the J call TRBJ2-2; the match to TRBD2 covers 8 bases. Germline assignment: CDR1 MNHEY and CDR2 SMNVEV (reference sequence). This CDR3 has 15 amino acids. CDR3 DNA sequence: TGTGCCAGCAGTTACGGGGCGGGAGGAACCGGGGAGCCGTTTTTT. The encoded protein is CASSYGAGGTGEPFF.

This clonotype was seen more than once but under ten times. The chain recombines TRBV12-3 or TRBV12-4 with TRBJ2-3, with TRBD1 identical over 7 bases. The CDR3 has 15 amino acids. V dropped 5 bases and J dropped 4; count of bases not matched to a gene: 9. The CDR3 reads CASSDRVRASDTQYF. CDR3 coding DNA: TGTGCCAGCAGTGACAGGGTTCGGGCTTCAGATACGCAGTATTTT.

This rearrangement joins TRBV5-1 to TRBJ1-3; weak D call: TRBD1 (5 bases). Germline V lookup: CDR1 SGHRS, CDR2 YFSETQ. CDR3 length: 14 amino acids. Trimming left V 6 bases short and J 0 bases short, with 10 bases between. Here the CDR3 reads CASTDGGSGNTIYF. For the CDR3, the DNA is TGCGCCAGCACCGACGGGGGCTCTGGAAACACCATATATTTT.

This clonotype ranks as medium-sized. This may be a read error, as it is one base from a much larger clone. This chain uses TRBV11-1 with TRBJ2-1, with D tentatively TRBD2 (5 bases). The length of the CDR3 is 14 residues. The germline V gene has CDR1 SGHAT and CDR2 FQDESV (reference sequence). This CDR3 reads CVSSLERSRNEQFF. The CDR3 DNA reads TGTGTCAGCAGCTTAGAGCGGTCGAGGAATGAGCAGTTCTTC.

This chain's CDR3 is CASSNRDISNQPQHF. Here the CDR3 DNA reads TGTGCCAGCAGTAACCGGGACATTAGCAATCAGCCCCAGCATTTT. The V and J genes are TRBV6-1 and TRBJ1-5; D is possibly TRBD1 (6 bases). Germline assignment: CDR1 MNHNS and CDR2 SASEGT. CDR3 length: 15 amino acids. Trimming left V 5 bases short and J 0 bases short, with 11 bases between.

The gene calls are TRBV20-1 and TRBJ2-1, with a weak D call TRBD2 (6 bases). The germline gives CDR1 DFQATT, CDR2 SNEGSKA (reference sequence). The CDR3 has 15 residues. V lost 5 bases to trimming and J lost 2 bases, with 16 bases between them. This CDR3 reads CSAPSPGLTYNEQFF. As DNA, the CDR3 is TGCAGTGCTCCCTCCCCGGGACTCACCTACAATGAGCAGTTCTTC.

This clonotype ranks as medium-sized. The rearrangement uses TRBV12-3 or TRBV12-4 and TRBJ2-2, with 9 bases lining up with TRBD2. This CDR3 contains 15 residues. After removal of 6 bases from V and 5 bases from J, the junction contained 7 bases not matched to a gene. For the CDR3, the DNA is TGTGCCAGCAGAGTAGCGGGGGCTGGTACCGGGGAGCTGTTTTTT. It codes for CASRVAGAGTGELFF.

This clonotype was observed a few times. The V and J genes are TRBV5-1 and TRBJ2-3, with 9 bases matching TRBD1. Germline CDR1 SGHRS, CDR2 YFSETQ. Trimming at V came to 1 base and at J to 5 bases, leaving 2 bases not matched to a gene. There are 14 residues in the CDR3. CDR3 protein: CASSLSDRGDTQYF. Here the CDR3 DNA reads TGCGCCAGCAGCTTGTCGGACAGGGGAGATACGCAGTATTTT.